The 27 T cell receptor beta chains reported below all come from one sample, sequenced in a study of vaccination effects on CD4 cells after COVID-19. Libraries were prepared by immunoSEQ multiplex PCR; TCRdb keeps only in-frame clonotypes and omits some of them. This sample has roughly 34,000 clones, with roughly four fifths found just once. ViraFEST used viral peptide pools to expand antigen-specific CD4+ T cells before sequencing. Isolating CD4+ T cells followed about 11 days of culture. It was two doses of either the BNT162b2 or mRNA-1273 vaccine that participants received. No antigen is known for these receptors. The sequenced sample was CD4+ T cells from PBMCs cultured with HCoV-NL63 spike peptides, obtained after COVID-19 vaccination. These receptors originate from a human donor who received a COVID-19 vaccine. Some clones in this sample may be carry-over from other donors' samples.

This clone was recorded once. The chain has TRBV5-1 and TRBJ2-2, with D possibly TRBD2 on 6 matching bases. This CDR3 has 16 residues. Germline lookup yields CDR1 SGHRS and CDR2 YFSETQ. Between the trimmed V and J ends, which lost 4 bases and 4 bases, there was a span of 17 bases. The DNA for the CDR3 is TGCGCCAGCAGCGTGGAGGGAGGTCAGCCCACCGGGGAGCTGTTTTTT. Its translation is CASSVEGGQPTGELFF.

CDR3 nucleotides: TGTGCCAGCAGCCCTACCATGAACACCGGGGAGCTGTTTTTT. This sequence encodes CASSPTMNTGELFF. The chain employs TRBV6-2 or TRBV6-3 and TRBJ2-2; D uncertain. The germline CDR1 and CDR2 sequences are MNHEY and SVGEGT. The CDR3 covers 14 residues. The V and J ends lost 6 bases and 1 base respectively, with 9 bases between them.

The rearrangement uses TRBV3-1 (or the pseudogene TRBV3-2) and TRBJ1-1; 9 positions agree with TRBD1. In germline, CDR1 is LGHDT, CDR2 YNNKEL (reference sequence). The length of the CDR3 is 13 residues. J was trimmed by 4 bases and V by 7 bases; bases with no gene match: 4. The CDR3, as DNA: TGTGCCAGCATGACAGGGGGGGGCACTGAAGCTTTCTTT. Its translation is CASMTGGGTEAFF.

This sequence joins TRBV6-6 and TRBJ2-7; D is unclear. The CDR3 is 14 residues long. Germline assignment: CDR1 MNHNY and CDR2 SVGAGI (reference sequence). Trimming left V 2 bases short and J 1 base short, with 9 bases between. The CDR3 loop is CASSYADGSYEQYV. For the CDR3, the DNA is TGTGCCAGCAGTTACGCTGACGGTTCCTACGAGCAGTACGTC.

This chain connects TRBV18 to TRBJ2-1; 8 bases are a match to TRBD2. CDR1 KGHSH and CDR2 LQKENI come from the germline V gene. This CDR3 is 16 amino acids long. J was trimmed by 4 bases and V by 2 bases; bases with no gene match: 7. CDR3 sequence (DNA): TGTGCCAGCTCACCATTTCTAGCGGGCGTTTACAATGAGCAGTTCTTC. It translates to CASSPFLAGVYNEQFF.

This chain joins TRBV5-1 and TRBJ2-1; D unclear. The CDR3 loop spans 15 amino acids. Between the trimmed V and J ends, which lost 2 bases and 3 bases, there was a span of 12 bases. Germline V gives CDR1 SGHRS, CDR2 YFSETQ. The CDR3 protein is CASSFRRNNYNEQFF. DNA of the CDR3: TGCGCCAGCAGCTTCAGAAGGAATAACTACAATGAGCAGTTCTTC.

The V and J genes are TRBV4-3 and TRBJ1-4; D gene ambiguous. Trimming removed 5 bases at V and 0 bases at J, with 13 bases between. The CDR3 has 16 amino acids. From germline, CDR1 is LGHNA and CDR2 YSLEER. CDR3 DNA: TGCGCCAGCAGCGCTACCGGAACAGCAACTAATGAAAAACTGTTTTTT. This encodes CASSATGTATNEKLFF.

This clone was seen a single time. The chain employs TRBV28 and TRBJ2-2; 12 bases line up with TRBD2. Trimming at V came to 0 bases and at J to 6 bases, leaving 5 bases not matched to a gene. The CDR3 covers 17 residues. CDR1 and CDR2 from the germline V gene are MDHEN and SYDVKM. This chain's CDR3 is CASSLWGLAGGPGELFF. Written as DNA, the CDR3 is TGTGCCAGCAGTTTATGGGGCCTAGCGGGGGGGCCCGGGGAGCTGTTTTTT.

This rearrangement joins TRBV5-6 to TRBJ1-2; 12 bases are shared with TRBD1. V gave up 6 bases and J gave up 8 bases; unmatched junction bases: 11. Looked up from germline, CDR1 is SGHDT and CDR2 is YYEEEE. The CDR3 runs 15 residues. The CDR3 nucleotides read TGTGCCAGCAACCCGGGACAGGGGGCGCTTGAGGGCTACACCTTC. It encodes CASNPGQGALEGYTF.

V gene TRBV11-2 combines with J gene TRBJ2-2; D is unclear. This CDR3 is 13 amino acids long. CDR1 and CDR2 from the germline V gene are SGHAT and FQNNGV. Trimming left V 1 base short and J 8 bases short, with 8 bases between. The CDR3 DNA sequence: TGTGCCAGCAGCTTAGTAGGGTTTGGGGAGCTGTTTTTT. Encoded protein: CASSLVGFGELFF. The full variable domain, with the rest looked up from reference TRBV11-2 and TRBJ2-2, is EAGVAQSPRYKIIEKRQSVAFWCNPISGHATLYWYQQILGQGPKLLIQFQNNGVVDDSQLPKDRFSAERLKGVDSTLKIQPAKLEDSAVYLCASSLVGFGELFFGEGSRLTVL.

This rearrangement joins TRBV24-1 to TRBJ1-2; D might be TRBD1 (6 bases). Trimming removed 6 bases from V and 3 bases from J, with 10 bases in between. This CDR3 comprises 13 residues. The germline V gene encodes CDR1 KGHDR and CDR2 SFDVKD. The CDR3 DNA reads TGTGCCACCAGTACAGGGTCATACTATGGCTACACCTTC. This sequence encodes CATSTGSYYGYTF.

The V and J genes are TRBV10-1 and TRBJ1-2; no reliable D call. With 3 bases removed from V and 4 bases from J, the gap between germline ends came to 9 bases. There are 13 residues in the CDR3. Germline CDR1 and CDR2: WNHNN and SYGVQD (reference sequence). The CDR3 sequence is CASSDGRGYGYTF. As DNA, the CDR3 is TGCGCCAGCAGTGATGGGAGAGGCTATGGCTACACCTTC.

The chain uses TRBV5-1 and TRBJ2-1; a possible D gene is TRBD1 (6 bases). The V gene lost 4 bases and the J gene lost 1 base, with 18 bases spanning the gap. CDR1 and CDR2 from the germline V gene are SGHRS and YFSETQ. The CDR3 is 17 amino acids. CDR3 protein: CASSDYRQVASYNEQFF. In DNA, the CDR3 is TGCGCCAGCAGCGATTATCGACAGGTCGCGTCCTACAATGAGCAGTTCTTC.

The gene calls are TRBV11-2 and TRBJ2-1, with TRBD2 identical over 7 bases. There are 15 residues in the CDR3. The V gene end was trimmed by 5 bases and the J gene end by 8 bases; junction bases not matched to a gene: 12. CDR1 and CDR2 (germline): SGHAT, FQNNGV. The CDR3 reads CASSQERGPGDEQFF. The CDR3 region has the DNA TGTGCCAGCAGCCAAGAGCGGGGCCCCGGGGATGAGCAGTTCTTC.

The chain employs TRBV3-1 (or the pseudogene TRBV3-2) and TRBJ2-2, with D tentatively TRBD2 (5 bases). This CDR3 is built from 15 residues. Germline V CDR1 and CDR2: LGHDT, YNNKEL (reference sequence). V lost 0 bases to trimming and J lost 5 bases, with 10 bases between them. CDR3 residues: CASSQEGSGTGELFF. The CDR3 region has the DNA TGTGCCAGCAGCCAAGAAGGGAGTGGGACCGGGGAGCTGTTTTTT.

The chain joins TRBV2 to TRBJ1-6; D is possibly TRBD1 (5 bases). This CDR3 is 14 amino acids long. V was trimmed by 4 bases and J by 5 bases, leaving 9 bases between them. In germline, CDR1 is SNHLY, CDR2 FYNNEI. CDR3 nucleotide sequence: TGTGCCAGCAGTGCCCGACAGAATAATTCACCCCTCCACTTT. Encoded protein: CASSARQNNSPLHF.

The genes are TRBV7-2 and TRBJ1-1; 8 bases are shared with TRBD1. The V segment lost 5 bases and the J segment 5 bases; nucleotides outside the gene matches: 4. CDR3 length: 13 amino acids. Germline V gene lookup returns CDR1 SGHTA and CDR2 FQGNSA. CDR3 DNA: TGTGCCAGCAGCCTCAGGACAGGGACTGAAGCTTTCTTT. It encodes CASSLRTGTEAFF.

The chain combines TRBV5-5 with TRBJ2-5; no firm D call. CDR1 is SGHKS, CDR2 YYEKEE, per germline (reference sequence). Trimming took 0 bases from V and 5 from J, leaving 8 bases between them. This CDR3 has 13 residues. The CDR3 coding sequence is TGTGCCAGCAGCTTGGCTGGTTTGGAGACCCAGTACTTC. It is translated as CASSLAGLETQYF. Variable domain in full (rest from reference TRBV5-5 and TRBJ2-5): DAGVTQSPTHLIKTRGQQVTLRCSPISGHKSVSWYQQVLGQGPQFIFQYYEKEERGRGNFPDRFSARQFPNYSSELNVNALLLGDSALYLCASSLAGLETQYFGPGTRLLVL.

The CDR3 DNA sequence: TGCGCCAGCAGTGAGAGTCAACAGGGCGACCCTGAAGCTTTCTTT. As protein: CASSESQQGDPEAFF. The genes are TRBV10-2 and TRBJ1-1, with D possibly matching TRBD1 (6 bases). Germline V gives CDR1 WSHSY, CDR2 SAAADI. The V gene lost 2 bases and the J gene lost 6 bases, with 16 bases spanning the gap. This CDR3 spans 15 amino acids.

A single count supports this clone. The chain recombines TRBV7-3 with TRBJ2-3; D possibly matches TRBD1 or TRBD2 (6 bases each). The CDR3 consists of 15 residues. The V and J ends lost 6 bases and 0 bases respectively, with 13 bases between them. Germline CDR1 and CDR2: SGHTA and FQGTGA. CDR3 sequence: CASRIGGLSTDTQYF. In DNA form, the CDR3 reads TGTGCCAGCAGGATAGGGGGGCTCAGCACAGATACGCAGTATTTT.

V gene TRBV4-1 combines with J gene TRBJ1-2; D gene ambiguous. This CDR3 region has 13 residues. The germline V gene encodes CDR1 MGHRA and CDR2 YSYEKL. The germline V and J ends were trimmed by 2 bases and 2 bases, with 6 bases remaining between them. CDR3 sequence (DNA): TGCGCCAGCAGCCAACGGCAGAACTATGGCTACACCTTC. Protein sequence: CASSQRQNYGYTF.

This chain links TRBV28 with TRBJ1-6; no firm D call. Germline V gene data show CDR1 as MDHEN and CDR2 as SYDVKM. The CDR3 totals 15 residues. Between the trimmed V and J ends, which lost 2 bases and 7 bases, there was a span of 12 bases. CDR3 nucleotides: TGTGCCAGCAGTTTAGGCCGTCGCTCCAATTCACCCCTCCACTTT. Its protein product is CASSLGRRSNSPLHF.

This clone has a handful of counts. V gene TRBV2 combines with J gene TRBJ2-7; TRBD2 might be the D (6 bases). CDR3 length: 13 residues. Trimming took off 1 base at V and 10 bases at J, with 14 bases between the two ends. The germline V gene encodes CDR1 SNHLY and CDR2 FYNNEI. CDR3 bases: TGTGCCAGCAGTGAAGGGGAGGAGCAGGGTCAGTACGTC. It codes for CASSEGEEQGQYV.

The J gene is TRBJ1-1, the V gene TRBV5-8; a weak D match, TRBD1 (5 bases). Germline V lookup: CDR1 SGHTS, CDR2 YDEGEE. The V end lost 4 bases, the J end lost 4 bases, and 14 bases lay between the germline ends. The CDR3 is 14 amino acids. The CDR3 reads CASSPLGAGTEAFF. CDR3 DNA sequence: TGTGCCAGCAGCCCCCTCGGGGCGGGCACTGAAGCTTTCTTT. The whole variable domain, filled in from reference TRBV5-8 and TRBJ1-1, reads EAGVTQSPTHLIKTRGQQATLRCSPISGHTSVYWYQQALGLGLQFLLWYDEGEERNRGNFPPRFSGRQFPNYSSELNVNALELEDSALYLCASSPLGAGTEAFFGQGTRLTVV.

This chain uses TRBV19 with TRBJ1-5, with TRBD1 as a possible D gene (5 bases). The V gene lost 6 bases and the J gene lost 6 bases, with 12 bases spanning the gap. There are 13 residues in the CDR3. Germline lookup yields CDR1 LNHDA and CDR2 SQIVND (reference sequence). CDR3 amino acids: CASSEGIGQPQHF. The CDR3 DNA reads TGTGCCAGTAGCGAGGGGATCGGTCAGCCCCAGCATTTT.

The CDR3 DNA follows: TGTGCCAGCAGTTCCCCGGACAGGGCAAATCAGCCCCAGCATTTT. Protein sequence: CASSSPDRANQPQHF. The V gene is TRBV27, the J gene TRBJ1-5; 8 bases are a match to TRBD1. CDR3 length: 15 residues. Per germline, CDR1 MNHEY and CDR2 SMNVEV (reference sequence). After removal of 4 bases from V and 4 bases from J, the junction contained 6 bases not matched to a gene.

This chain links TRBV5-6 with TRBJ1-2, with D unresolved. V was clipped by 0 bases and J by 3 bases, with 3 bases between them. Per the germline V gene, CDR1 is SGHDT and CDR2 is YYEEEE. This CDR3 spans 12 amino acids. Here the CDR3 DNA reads TGTGCCAGCAGCTTGGATGACTATGGCTACACCTTC. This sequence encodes CASSLDDYGYTF.